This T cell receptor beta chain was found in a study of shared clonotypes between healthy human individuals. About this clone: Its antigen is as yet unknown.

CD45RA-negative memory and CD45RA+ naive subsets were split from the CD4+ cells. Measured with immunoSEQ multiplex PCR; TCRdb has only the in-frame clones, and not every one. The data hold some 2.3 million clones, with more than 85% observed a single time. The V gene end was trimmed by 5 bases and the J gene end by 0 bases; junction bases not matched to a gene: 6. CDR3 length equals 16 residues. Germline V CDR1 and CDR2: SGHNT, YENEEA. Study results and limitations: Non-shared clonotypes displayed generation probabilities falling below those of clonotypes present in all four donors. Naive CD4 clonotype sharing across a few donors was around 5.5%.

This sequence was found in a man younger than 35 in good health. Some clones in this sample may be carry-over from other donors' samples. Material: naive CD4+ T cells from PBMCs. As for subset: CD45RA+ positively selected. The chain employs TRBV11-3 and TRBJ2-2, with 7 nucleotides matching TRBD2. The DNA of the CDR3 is TGTGCCAGCAGCCAGGGTCTAGCGGCGAACACCGGGGAGCTGTTTTTT. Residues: CASSQGLAANTGELFF.